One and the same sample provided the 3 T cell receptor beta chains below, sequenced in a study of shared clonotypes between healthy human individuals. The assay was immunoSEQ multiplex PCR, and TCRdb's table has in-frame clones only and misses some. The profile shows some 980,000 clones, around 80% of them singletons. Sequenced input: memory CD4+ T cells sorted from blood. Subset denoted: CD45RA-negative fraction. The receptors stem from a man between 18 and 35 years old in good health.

The CDR3 region is CASTRDGNNEQFF. The CDR3 DNA follows: TGCGCCTCAACGCGGGACGGCAACAATGAGCAGTTCTTC. The chain links TRBV5-1 to TRBJ2-1, with D possibly matching TRBD2 (6 bases). This CDR3 is 13 amino acids long. Per germline, CDR1 SGHRS and CDR2 YFSETQ. V was cut by 10 bases and J by 5 bases, with 16 bases left in between. Full variable domain (missing parts from reference TRBV5-1 and TRBJ2-1): KAGVTQTPRYLIKTRGQQVTLSCSPISGHRSVSWYQQTPGQGLQFLFEYFSETQRNKGNFPGRFSGRQFSNSRSEMNVSTLELGDSALYLCASTRDGNNEQFFGPGTRLTVL.

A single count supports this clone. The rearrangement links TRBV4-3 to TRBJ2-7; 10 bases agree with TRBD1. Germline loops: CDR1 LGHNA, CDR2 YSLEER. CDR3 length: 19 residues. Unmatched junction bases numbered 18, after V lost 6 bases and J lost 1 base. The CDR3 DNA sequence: TGCGCCAGCAGGACCGGGACAGGGGTTAACGGGGGAAGATCCTACGAGCAGTACTTC. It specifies CASRTGTGVNGGRSYEQYF.

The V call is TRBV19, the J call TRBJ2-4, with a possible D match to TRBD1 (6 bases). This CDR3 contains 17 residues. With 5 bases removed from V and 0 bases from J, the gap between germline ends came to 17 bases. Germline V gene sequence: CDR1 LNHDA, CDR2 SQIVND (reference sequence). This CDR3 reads CASSSLRTDIAKNIQYF. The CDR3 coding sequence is TGTGCCAGTAGTTCACTACGGACAGACATAGCCAAAAACATTCAGTACTTC.